Reported below is one TCR beta chain. A read error is possible here, since a much larger clone lies one base away. The time point is: persistent/refractory GD, antithyroid drugs over 5 years with positive TRAb. Extracted RNA from PBMCs served as the source of the TCR library. The sample is drawn from a study of regulatory T cells in long-lasting Graves disease. Looked up from germline, CDR1 is SNHLY and CDR2 is FYNNEI. Trimming stripped 4 bases from V and 2 bases from J, with 8 bases between. The CDR3 spans 13 residues. CDR3 regions were amplified by Arm-PCR using iRepertoire HTBI primers to build TCR beta libraries. Using its own MiXCR run on the multiplex PCR reads, TCRdb lists one record per CDR3 protein. The table lists approximately 350,000 distinct CDR3 sequences, 20% to 25% of them singletons.

This chain joins TRBV2 and TRBJ1-2; D not resolved. Specimen: peripheral blood mononuclear cells (PBMCs), collected when the disease was refractory, from a patient treated with antithyroid drugs. The TCR sequence derives from a woman aged 40 to 50 with Graves disease. CDR3 in amino acids: CASSGEGNYGYTF. The CDR3 DNA follows: TGTGCCAGCAGTGGGGAGGGAAACTATGGCTACACCTTC. Combining the CDR3 with reference TRBV2 and TRBJ1-2 gives the whole variable domain EPEVTQTPSHQVTQMGQEVILRCVPISNHLYFYWYRQILGQKVEFLVSFYNNEISEKSEIFDDQFSVERPDGSNFTLKIRSTKLEDSAMYFCASSGEGNYGYTFGSGTRLTVV.